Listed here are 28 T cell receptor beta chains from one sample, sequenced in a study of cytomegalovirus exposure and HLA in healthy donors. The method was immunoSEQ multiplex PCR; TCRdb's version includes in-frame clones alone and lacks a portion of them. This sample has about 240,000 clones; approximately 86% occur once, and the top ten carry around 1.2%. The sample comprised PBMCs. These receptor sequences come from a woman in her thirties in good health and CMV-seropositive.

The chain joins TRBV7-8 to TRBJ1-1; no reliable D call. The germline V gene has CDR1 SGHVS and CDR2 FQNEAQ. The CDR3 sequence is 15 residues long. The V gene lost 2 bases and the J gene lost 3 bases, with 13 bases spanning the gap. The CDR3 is CASSLISSGDTEAFF. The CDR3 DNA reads TGTGCCAGCAGCTTAATCTCATCCGGGGACACTGAAGCTTTCTTT.

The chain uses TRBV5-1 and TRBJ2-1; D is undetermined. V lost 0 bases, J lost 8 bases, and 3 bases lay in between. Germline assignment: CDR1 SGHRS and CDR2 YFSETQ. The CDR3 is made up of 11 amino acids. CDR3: CASSLAYEQFF. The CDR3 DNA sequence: TGCGCCAGCAGCTTGGCGTATGAGCAGTTCTTC.

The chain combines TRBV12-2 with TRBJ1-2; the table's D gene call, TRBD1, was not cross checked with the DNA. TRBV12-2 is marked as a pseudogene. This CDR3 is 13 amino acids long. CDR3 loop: CASRSPLRAGYTF. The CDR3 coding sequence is TGTGCAAGTCGCTCTCCCCTCAGGGCTGGCTACACCTTC.

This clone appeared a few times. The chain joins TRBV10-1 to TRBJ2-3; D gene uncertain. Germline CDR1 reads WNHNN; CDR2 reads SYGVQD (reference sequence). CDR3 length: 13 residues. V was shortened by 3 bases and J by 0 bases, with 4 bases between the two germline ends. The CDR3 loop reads CASSDQSTDTQYF. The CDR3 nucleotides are TGCGCCAGCAGTGATCAGAGCACAGATACGCAGTATTTT.

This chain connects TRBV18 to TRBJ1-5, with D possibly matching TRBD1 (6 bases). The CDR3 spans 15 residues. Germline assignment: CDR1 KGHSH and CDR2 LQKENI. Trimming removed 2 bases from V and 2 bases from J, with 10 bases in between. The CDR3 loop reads CASSPGGGGNQPQHF. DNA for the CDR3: TGTGCCAGCTCACCAGGGGGGGGCGGCAATCAGCCCCAGCATTTT.

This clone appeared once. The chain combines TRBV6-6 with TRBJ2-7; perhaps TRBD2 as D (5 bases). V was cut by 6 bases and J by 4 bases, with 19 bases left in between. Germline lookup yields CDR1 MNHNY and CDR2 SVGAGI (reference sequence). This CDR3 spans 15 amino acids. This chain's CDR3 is CASRKTGLLGYEQYF. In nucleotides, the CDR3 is TGTGCCAGCAGAAAAACCGGACTCCTAGGGTACGAGCAGTACTTC.

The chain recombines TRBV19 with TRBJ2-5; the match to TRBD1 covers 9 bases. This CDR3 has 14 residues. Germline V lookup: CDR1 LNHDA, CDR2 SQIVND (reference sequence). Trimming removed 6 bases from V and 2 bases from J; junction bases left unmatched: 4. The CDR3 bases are TGTGCCAGTAGCCTGACAGGGGGACAAGAGACCCAGTACTTC. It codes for CASSLTGGQETQYF. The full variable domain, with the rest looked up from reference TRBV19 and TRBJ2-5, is DGGITQSPKYLFRKEGQNVTLSCEQNLNHDAMYWYRQDPGQGLRLIYYSQIVNDFQKGDIAEGYSVSREKKESFPLTVTSAQKNPTAFYLCASSLTGGQETQYFGPGTRLLVL.

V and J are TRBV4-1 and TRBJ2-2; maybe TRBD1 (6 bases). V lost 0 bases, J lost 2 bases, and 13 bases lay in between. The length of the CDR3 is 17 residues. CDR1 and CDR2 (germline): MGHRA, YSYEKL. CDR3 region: CASSQESLGANTGELFF. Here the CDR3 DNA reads TGCGCCAGCAGCCAAGAGAGTTTGGGGGCTAACACCGGGGAGCTGTTTTTT.

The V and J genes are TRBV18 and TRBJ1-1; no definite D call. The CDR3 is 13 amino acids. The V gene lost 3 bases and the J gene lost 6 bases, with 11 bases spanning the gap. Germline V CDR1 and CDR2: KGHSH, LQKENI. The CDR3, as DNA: TGTGCCAGCTCACCTGCGGGCGTCGCTGAAGCTTTCTTT. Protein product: CASSPAGVAEAFF.

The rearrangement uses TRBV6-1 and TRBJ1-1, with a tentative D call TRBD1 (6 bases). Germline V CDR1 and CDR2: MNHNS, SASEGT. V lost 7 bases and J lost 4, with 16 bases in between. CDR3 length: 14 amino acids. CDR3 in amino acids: CASIGRGRVTEAFF. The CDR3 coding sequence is TGTGCCAGCATAGGCAGGGGCCGCGTCACTGAAGCTTTCTTT.

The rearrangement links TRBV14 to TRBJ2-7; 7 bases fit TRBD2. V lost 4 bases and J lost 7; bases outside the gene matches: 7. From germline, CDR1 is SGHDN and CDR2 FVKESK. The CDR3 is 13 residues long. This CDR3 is CASSRGGSWEQYF. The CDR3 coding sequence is TGTGCCAGCAGCCGGGGCGGGAGCTGGGAGCAGTACTTC.

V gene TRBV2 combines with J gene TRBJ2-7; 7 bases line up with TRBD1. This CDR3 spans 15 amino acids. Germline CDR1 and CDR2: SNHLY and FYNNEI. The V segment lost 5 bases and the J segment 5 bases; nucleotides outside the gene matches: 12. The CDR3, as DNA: TGTGCCAGCAGTTACAGGGGACCCCGCGGTCACGAGCAGTACTTC. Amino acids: CASSYRGPRGHEQYF.

The CDR3 region has the DNA TGCAGCGTTGGAAGGAGGGGTGAAGCTTTCTTT. Protein product: CSVGRRGEAFF. This chain joins TRBV29-1 and TRBJ1-1; a weak D match, TRBD1 (5 bases). Per germline, CDR1 SQVTM and CDR2 ANQGSEA. V shed 4 bases and J shed 7 bases, with 10 bases lying between them. This CDR3 has 11 amino acids.

The CDR3: CASRAPGQSFYEQYF. CDR3 DNA: TGTGCCAGCAGGGCCCCAGGACAGTCATTCTACGAGCAGTACTTC. The V call is TRBV6-1, the J call TRBJ2-7, with D maybe TRBD1 (6 bases). Germline V gene lookup returns CDR1 MNHNS and CDR2 SASEGT. Trimming removed 6 bases at V and 3 bases at J, with 18 bases between. The CDR3 loop spans 15 amino acids.

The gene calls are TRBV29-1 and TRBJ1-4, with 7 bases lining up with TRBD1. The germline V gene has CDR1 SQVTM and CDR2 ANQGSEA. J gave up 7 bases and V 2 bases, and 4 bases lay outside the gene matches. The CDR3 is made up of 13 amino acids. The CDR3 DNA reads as TGCAGCGTTGAAAGGGGGCTCGGTGAAAAACTGTTTTTT. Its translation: CSVERGLGEKLFF.

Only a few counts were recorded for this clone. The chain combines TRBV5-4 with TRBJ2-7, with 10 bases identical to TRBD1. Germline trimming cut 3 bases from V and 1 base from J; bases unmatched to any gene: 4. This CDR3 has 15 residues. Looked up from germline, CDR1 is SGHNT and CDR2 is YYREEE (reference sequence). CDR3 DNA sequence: TGTGCCAGCAGCTCCCGGGACAGGGGATCCTACGAGCAGTACTTC. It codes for CASSSRDRGSYEQYF.

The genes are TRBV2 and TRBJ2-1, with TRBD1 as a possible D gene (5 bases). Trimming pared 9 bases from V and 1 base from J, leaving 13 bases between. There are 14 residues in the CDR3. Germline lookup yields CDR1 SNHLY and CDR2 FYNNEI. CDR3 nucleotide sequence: TGTGCCAGTATCTCGACAGAGTCCTACAATGAGCAGTTCTTC. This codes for CASISTESYNEQFF.

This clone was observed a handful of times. CDR3 protein: CASSGTGQNEAFF. CDR3 nucleotide sequence: TGTGCCAGCAGCGGGACAGGGCAGAATGAAGCTTTCTTT. The V gene is TRBV2, the J gene TRBJ1-1, with 9 bases aligning to TRBD1. This CDR3 region has 13 residues. Germline CDR1 is SNHLY and CDR2 is FYNNEI. V dropped 6 bases and J dropped 7; count of bases not matched to a gene: 6.

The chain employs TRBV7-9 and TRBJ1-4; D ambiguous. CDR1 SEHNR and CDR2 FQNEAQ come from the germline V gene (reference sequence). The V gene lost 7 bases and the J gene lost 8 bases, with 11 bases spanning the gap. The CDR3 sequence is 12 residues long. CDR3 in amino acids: CASTQTQEKLFF. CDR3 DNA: TGTGCCAGCACCCAAACCCAGGAAAAACTGTTTTTT.

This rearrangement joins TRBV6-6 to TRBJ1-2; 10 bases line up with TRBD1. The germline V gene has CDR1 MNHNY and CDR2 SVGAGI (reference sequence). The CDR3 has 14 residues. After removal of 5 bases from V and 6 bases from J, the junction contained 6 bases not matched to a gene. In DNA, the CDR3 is TGTGCCAGCAGTCGACAGGGGGCAATGGATGGCTACACCTTC. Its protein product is CASSRQGAMDGYTF.

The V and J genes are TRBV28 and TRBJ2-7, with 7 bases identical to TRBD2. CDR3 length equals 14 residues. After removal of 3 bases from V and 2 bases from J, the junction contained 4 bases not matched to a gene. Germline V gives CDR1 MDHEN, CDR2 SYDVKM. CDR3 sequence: CASSFIAGAYEQYF. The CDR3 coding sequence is TGTGCCAGCAGTTTCATTGCGGGAGCCTACGAGCAGTACTTC.

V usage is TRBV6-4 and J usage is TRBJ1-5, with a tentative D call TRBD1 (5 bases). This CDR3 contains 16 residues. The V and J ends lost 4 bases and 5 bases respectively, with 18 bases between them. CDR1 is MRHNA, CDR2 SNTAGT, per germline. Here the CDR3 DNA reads TGTGCCAGCAGTGTCAACGTACCAGCAGGGTATCAGCCCCAGCATTTT. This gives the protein CASSVNVPAGYQPQHF.

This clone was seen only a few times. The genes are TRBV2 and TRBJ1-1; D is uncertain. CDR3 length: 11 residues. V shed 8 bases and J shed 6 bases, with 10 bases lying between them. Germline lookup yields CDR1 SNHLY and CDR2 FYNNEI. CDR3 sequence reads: CASSLFAEAFF. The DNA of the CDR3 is TGTGCCAGCTCCCTCTTTGCTGAAGCTTTCTTT.

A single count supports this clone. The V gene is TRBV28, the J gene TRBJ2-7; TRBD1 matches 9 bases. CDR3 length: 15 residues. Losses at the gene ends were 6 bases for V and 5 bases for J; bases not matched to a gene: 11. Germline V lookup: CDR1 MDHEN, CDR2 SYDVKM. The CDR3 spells CASSFRGQGSNEQYF. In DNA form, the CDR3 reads TGTGCCAGCAGCTTTAGAGGACAGGGGTCGAACGAGCAGTACTTC.

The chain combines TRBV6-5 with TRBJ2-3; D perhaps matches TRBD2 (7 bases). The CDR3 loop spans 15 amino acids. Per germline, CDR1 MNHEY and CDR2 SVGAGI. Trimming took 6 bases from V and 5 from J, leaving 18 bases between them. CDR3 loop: CASSSLGGAEDTQYF. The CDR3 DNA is TGTGCCAGCAGCTCTCTGGGGGGGGCTGAAGATACGCAGTATTTT.

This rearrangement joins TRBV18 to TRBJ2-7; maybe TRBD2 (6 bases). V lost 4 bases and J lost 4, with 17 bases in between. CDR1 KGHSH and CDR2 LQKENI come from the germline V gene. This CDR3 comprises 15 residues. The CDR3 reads CASSRSRGDSYEQYF. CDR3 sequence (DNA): TGTGCCAGCTCACGCTCCCGCGGGGATTCTTACGAGCAGTACTTC. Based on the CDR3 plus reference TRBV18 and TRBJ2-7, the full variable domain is NAGVMQNPRHLVRRRGQEARLRCSPMKGHSHVYWYRQLPEEGLKFMVYLQKENIIDESGMPKERFSAEFPKEGPSILRIQQVVRGDSAAYFCASSRSRGDSYEQYFGPGTRLTVT.

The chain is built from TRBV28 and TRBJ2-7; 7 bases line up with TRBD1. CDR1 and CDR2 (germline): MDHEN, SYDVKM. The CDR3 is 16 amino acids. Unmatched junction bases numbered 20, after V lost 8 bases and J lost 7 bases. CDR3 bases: TGTGCCAGCTCTCGGACAGGTCTTTTGCTGGTTTTAGAGCAGTACTTC. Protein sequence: CASSRTGLLLVLEQYF.

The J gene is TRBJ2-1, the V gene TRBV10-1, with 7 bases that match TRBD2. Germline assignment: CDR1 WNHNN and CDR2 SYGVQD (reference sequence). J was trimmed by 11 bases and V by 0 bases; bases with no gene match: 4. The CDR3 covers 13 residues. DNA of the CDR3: TGCGCCAGCAGTGAGTCACGGGGGGATAAGCAGTTCTTC. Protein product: CASSESRGDKQFF.